Below, 26 T cell receptor beta chains from the same sample are listed, as sequenced in a study of beta chain features in type 1 diabetes. Since all of the isolated RNA was reverse transcribed, expressed TCRB transcripts were what got sequenced. The data were produced by immunoSEQ multiplex PCR, yet TCRdb's version contains in-frame clones alone and is incomplete. The table lists 130,000 to 150,000 clones, about 9.2% of them singletons. The sequencing input was central memory CD4+ T cells from blood. The receptors stem from a man aged 18 to 29 in good health.

This clone has just a few counts. This rearrangement joins TRBV19 to TRBJ1-4; tentatively, D is TRBD1 (5 bases). V lost 5 bases, J lost 7 bases, and 14 bases lay in between. Germline V gives CDR1 LNHDA, CDR2 SQIVND (reference sequence). The CDR3 length is 14 residues. In DNA, the CDR3 is TGTGCCAGTAGTGTTCCAGGGAGGAGTGAAAAACTGTTTTTT. Protein: CASSVPGRSEKLFF.

This clone was counted between two and nine times. The gene calls are TRBV6-1 and TRBJ1-6, with TRBD1 matching 8 bases. CDR3 length: 15 amino acids. Germline CDR1 and CDR2: MNHNS and SASEGT. Trimming cost V 6 bases and J 6 bases; bases outside gene matches: 7. CDR3 DNA: TGTGCCAGCAGCTCGGGGACAGGTCTTAATTCACCCCTCCACTTT. Its translation: CASSSGTGLNSPLHF.

V usage is TRBV10-1 and J usage is TRBJ2-3; 11 bases line up with TRBD2. Trimming took 5 bases from V and 5 from J; bases not matched to a gene: 6. Germline V gene data show CDR1 as WNHNN and CDR2 as SYGVQD (reference sequence). The CDR3 sequence is 15 residues long. CDR3 coding DNA: TGCGCCAGCAGTCGGACTAGCGGGCAAATAGATACGCAGTATTTT. It yields the protein CASSRTSGQIDTQYF.

This chain connects TRBV14 to TRBJ2-2, with D unresolved. From germline, CDR1 is SGHDN and CDR2 FVKESK. The ends were cut back, 3 bases at V and 8 bases at J, with 7 bases in the middle. This CDR3 contains 12 residues. The CDR3 DNA reads TGTGCCAGCAGCCAGCAGGTGGGGGAGCTGTTTTTT. This gives the protein CASSQQVGELFF.

The table lists this clone with a few counts. The V and J genes are TRBV21-1 and TRBJ1-4; the table assigns TRBD1, which was not confirmed against the DNA. TRBV21-1 is a listed pseudogene. CDR3 length: 22 amino acids. The CDR3 nucleotides read TGTGCCAGCAGCAAACGGAGGGTCAGGGGGCGTCGTGAAGGGGATGCTAATGAAAAACTGTTTTTT. Its protein is CASSKRRVRGRREGDANEKLFF.

Only a few counts were recorded for this clone. This rearrangement joins TRBV19 to TRBJ2-1; 8 bases fit TRBD1. The trim removed 4 bases at V and 0 bases at J, leaving 5 bases unmatched. The CDR3 totals 16 residues. CDR1 and CDR2 from the germline V gene are LNHDA and SQIVND (reference sequence). Here the CDR3 reads CASSKTGASSYNEQFF. For the CDR3, the DNA is TGTGCCAGTAGTAAGACAGGGGCAAGCTCCTACAATGAGCAGTTCTTC.

The chain has TRBV4-2 and TRBJ2-7, with TRBD2 matching over 8 bases. The CDR3 sequence is 17 residues long. Germline CDR1 LGHNA, CDR2 YNFKEQ. Trimming took 1 base from V and 0 from J; bases not matched to a gene: 8. CDR3 in DNA: TGTGCCAGCAGCCAAGTGGGCGGGGGGACGATCTCCTACGAGCAGTACTTC. This encodes CASSQVGGGTISYEQYF.

The V gene is TRBV4-2, the J gene TRBJ2-1; tentatively, D is TRBD1 (5 bases). This CDR3 region has 15 residues. CDR1 and CDR2 from the germline V gene are LGHNA and YNFKEQ. Trimming cost V 1 base and J 8 bases, with 15 bases left between them. CDR3 protein: CASSQGASLGDEQFF. Here the CDR3 DNA reads TGTGCCAGCAGCCAAGGTGCCAGCTTAGGGGATGAGCAGTTCTTC.

The CDR3, as DNA: TGCGCCAGCAGCCGCGGGGACAGGGTTGCGTACGAGCAGTACTTC. Its protein product is CASSRGDRVAYEQYF. This chain joins TRBV5-1 and TRBJ2-7; 9 bases are a match to TRBD1. The CDR3 has 15 residues. With 4 bases clipped from V and 4 bases from J, the junction kept 9 bases outside the gene matches. Germline V gene sequence: CDR1 SGHRS, CDR2 YFSETQ.

This clone was observed a handful of times. The V and J genes are TRBV5-1 and TRBJ2-2; possible D gene TRBD2, 5 bases. Germline V gene lookup returns CDR1 SGHRS and CDR2 YFSETQ. The CDR3 spans 15 residues. V was pared by 0 bases and J by 3 bases, with 9 bases between. The CDR3 protein is CASSLAGSDTGELFF. The CDR3 coding sequence is TGCGCCAGCAGCTTGGCGGGGTCGGACACCGGGGAGCTGTTTTTT.

This clone turned up a few times. The gene calls are TRBV14 and TRBJ1-4; TRBD1 matches at 9 bases. The trim removed 2 bases at V and 5 bases at J, leaving 6 bases unmatched. Germline V gives CDR1 SGHDN, CDR2 FVKESK. The CDR3 runs 16 residues. CDR3: CASSQMSGQGNEKLFF. The CDR3 coding sequence is TGTGCCAGCAGCCAAATGAGCGGACAGGGGAATGAAAAACTGTTTTTT.

This clone was seen at least ten times. The rearrangement uses TRBV14 and TRBJ1-2; possible D gene TRBD1, 5 bases. The CDR3 sequence is 15 residues long. The germline CDR1 and CDR2 sequences are SGHDN and FVKESK. Trimming pared 1 base from V and 6 bases from J, leaving 15 bases between. CDR3 sequence (DNA): TGTGCCAGCAGCCAAGTTGGTAGGGGAAGGAATGGCTACACCTTC. It encodes CASSQVGRGRNGYTF.

This clone has more than one count but fewer than ten. Germline and junction disagree at one end, which may indicate a read error. This sequence joins TRBV5-4 and TRBJ2-4; TRBD1 aligns across 10 bases. The CDR3 runs 15 residues. Germline-derived CDR1 and CDR2 are SGHNT and YYREEE (reference sequence). CDR3 region: CASSQARDRGNIQYF. The CDR3 region has the DNA TGCGCCAGCAGCCAAGCCCGGGACAGGGGAAACATTCAGTACTTC.

This chain connects TRBV30 to TRBJ2-2; no clear D. The CDR3 runs 12 residues. Trimming took 2 bases from V and 5 from J, leaving 6 bases between them. Germline values: CDR1 GTSNPN, CDR2 SVGIG (reference sequence). CDR3 region: CAWSPGTGELFF. The CDR3 bases are TGTGCCTGGAGTCCAGGAACCGGGGAGCTGTTTTTT.

This clone has only a few counts. J is TRBJ2-1 and V is TRBV7-2; possible D gene TRBD1, 5 bases. The V gene's germline CDR1 is SGHTA and CDR2 FQGNSA. V lost 2 bases to trimming and J lost 9 bases, with 17 bases between them. The CDR3 spans 15 residues. CDR3 amino acids: CASSLTQGGVGEQFF. The CDR3 nucleotides read TGTGCCAGCAGCTTAACTCAGGGTGGGGTCGGTGAGCAGTTCTTC.

The genes are TRBV4-3 and TRBJ2-3; maybe TRBD2 (7 bases). Germline lookup yields CDR1 LGHNA and CDR2 YSLEER. V was shortened by 4 bases and J by 0 bases, with 14 bases between the two germline ends. The CDR3 consists of 16 residues. CDR3 in DNA: TGCGCCAGCAGCCTAGGGGGGGCTTCTAGCACAGATACGCAGTATTTT. It encodes CASSLGGASSTDTQYF.

The table lists this clone with a few counts. The V call is TRBV28, the J call TRBJ2-5; 9 bases agree with TRBD2. The length of the CDR3 is 15 residues. The germline V gene encodes CDR1 MDHEN and CDR2 SYDVKM. The trim removed 4 bases at V and 2 bases at J, leaving 5 bases unmatched. CDR3: CASSSASGEQETQYF. The CDR3 DNA reads as TGTGCCAGCAGTTCGGCTAGCGGGGAACAAGAGACCCAGTACTTC.

This clone was counted only a few times. This chain uses TRBV4-3 with TRBJ1-1, with D uncertain. The V gene's germline CDR1 is LGHNA and CDR2 YSLEER. This CDR3 is 14 amino acids long. V lost 1 base, J lost 0 bases, and 6 bases lay in between. CDR3 nucleotide sequence: TGCGCCAGCAGCCAAGGAGACATGAACACTGAAGCTTTCTTT. As protein: CASSQGDMNTEAFF.

This clone was observed many times. The J gene is TRBJ2-6, the V gene TRBV5-1; D is ambiguous. Trimming stripped 4 bases from V and 5 bases from J, with 13 bases between. CDR1 and CDR2 from the germline V gene are SGHRS and YFSETQ. The CDR3 sequence is 15 residues long. The CDR3 is CASSRFQARANVLTF. The DNA of the CDR3 is TGCGCCAGCAGCCGCTTCCAAGCGAGGGCCAACGTCCTGACTTTC.

The chain links TRBV19 to TRBJ2-1; a weak D match, TRBD1 (5 bases). The length of the CDR3 is 15 residues. Germline-derived CDR1 and CDR2 are LNHDA and SQIVND (reference sequence). V lost 0 bases to trimming and J lost 6 bases, with 12 bases between them. CDR3 sequence: CASSIDRESVNEQFF. The CDR3 DNA reads TGTGCCAGTAGTATAGACAGGGAATCAGTCAATGAGCAGTTCTTC.

The chain has TRBV19 and TRBJ2-1; D perhaps matches TRBD2 (7 bases). V was trimmed by 1 base and J by 4 bases, leaving 11 bases between them. Germline loops: CDR1 LNHDA, CDR2 SQIVND (reference sequence). The CDR3 is 15 amino acids. CDR3 loop: CASSIGGGSYNEQFF. CDR3 nucleotide sequence: TGTGCCAGTAGTATAGGGGGGGGCAGTTACAATGAGCAGTTCTTC. Full variable domain (missing parts from reference TRBV19 and TRBJ2-1): DGGITQSPKYLFRKEGQNVTLSCEQNLNHDAMYWYRQDPGQGLRLIYYSQIVNDFQKGDIAEGYSVSREKKESFPLTVTSAQKNPTAFYLCASSIGGGSYNEQFFGPGTRLTVL.

This clone was seen many times. The CDR3 here is CASNDREQFF. The CDR3, as DNA: TGTGCCAGCAATGACAGGGAGCAGTTCTTC. J is TRBJ2-1 and V is TRBV6-6; tentatively, D is TRBD1 (6 bases). This CDR3 comprises 10 residues. V was clipped by 7 bases and J by 10 bases, with 8 bases between them. From germline, CDR1 is MNHNY and CDR2 SVGAGI (reference sequence).

This clone was recorded many times. V gene TRBV30 combines with J gene TRBJ2-1; tentative D call: TRBD2 (5 bases). Germline assignment: CDR1 GTSNPN and CDR2 SVGIG (reference sequence). Trimming shortened V by 0 bases and J by 9 bases, and 9 bases separated the two germline ends. The CDR3 loop spans 12 amino acids. The CDR3 reads CAWSVRAGEQFF. The CDR3 DNA follows: TGTGCCTGGAGTGTTAGGGCGGGTGAGCAGTTCTTC.

V is TRBV5-4 and J is TRBJ2-6; 12 nucleotides align to TRBD1. The CDR3 totals 18 residues. In germline, CDR1 is SGHNT, CDR2 YYREEE (reference sequence). V lost 2 bases, J lost 3 bases, and 6 bases stayed unmatched. DNA for the CDR3: TGTGCCAGCAGCTTTGGGGGACAGGGGGCGCTTGGGGCCAACGTCCTGACTTTC. This translates into CASSFGGQGALGANVLTF.

This clone occurred many times. The chain carries TRBV11-2 and TRBJ2-3; 7 positions agree with TRBD2. The CDR3 totals 17 residues. Germline V gives CDR1 SGHAT, CDR2 FQNNGV. The V segment lost 1 base and the J segment 2 bases; nucleotides outside the gene matches: 9. The chain's CDR3 is CASSLGPAGLHTDTQYF. The DNA for the CDR3 is TGTGCCAGCAGCTTAGGGCCAGCGGGGCTTCACACAGATACGCAGTATTTT.

This clone was found a few times. The chain joins TRBV5-4 to TRBJ2-1; the match to TRBD2 covers 13 bases. The CDR3 runs 17 residues. Germline V lookup: CDR1 SGHNT, CDR2 YYREEE (reference sequence). J was trimmed by 9 bases and V by 4 bases; bases with no gene match: 13. CDR3 nucleotide sequence: TGTGCCAGCAGCACTAGCGGGGGGGCGACAATAGGGGGTGAGCAGTTCTTC. Protein: CASSTSGGATIGGEQFF.